The text below deals with one TCR beta chain. Its recognized antigen is unknown. The record has no base qualities; no much larger clone is one base away. The cohort consisted of 666 healthy bone marrow donors. At the time of sampling, every cohort member was nominally healthy, though immune exposures that went unrecorded were likely present. The donor tested CMV seronegative, placing the donor among the roughly 340 seronegative members of the cohort. A peripheral blood sample was provided by each donor, and peripheral blood mononuclear cells were used for TCR beta sequencing. Genomic DNA was extracted from the blood cell samples with the Qiagen DNeasy Blood Extraction Kit. This sample is drawn from a study of cytomegalovirus exposure and HLA in healthy donors (dated by TCRdb to 2017 to 2019). Background on the whole study: In an earlier analysis of some 610 of the donors, 276 Gb of sequence data and some 100 million unique TCR beta sequences from 150 million to 200 million T cells were reported. An early release covering roughly 580 HLA-typed donors comprised approximately 290 gigabases of sequencing data and around 80 million unique TCR sequences. The genetic ancestry cluster associated with self-reported Caucasian donors included 65% to 90% of the approximately 410 genotyped donors. The study aimed to test whether signatures of past pathogen exposure could be identified by cataloging public T cell receptors. Using immunosequencing, the study profiled T cell repertoires from about 620 subjects and related those repertoires to cytomegalovirus serostatus. A separate validation cohort of about 110 different subjects was used in addition to the approximately 700-subject first cohort. To predict cytomegalovirus infection status, the study combined high-throughput TCR immunosequencing, statistical association of individual TCRs with disease status, and machine learning. A later analysis re-examined previously published TCR beta repertoires from just over 650 donors and added high-resolution HLA genotyping to investigate patterns of TCR occurrence. The later analysis used no new phenotypic data to find candidate immune exposures, relying instead on TCR beta sequences and their occurrence across donors. An earlier analysis of 450 to 750 of the donors used high-throughput TCR beta sequencing to judge whether each TCR beta V gene segment behaved as functional or pseudogenic. Alongside the repertoire data, information on donor age, sex, ethnicity and CMV serostatus was compiled. A later genetic analysis took genome-wide SNP genotypes for about 65% of the 666 donors and used that subset as a discovery cohort. All discovery cohort repertoires had been generated on a single sequencing platform. Both class I and class II loci were covered by HLA typing, at four-digit resolution. The number of donors typed differed by locus, with about 629-630 for A, B, C, DRB1 and DQB1, roughly 520 for DQA1, over 600 for DPA1, and approximately 470 for DPB1. Because of strong linkage in the cohort, four to six DR-DQ haplotypes were treated as single units for association and clustering. On average, roughly 200,000 unique TCR beta nucleotide sequences were sequenced per donor among roughly 430 genotyped donors of the cohort, with 15% to 20% of those sequences being non-productive.

The germline V and J ends show losses of 3 bases and 1 base respectively, and no gene match explains 4 bases of the junction. For CDR1 and CDR2, the germline V gene lists MNHEY and SVGAGI. From its cysteine to its phenylalanine, the CDR3 spans 15 amino acids. Only the CDR3 part of the read is kept: 45 bases, read in frame from the first base. Libraries were built with the immunoSEQ multiplex PCR assay. A mixture of 60 forward primers for TCR Vbeta segments and 13 reverse primers for TCR Jbeta segments was used in the multiplex PCR. Amplification of the CDR3 region of rearranged TCR beta genes was performed with a multiplex PCR assay on genomic DNA. On the Illumina HiSeq System, the amplified TCR beta libraries were sequenced as 87-base-pair reads. In the paper's pipeline: A later analysis counted about 80 million unique TCR beta chains across the 550 to 700 repertoires, and approximately 11 million of these chains were shared by at least two donors. Raw reads were error-corrected and collapsed into unique sequences by a nearest-neighbor algorithm in which closely related sequences were merged to remove PCR and sequencing errors. To assign V, D and J gene segments, CDR3 sequences were aligned to IMGT reference sequences. Each retained sequence needed at least a six-nucleotide match to both a V gene segment and a J gene segment. Rearrangements were called productive when the CDR3 lacked stop codons and stayed in frame with V and J; all others were non-productive. Following IMGT convention, CDR3 was defined as the stretch from the second conserved V-encoded cysteine to the conserved J-encoded phenylalanine. The earlier analysis of about 570 of the donors excluded any sequence lacking an unambiguous match to a single V gene segment. In an earlier analysis of approximately 590 of the donors, V segments were called functional above 56.7% productive rearrangements and were called segregating when the between-donor standard deviation exceeded 5%. A statistical classification framework was built to diagnose cytomegalovirus status from the catalog of TCR beta chain sequences. In a later analysis, TCR nucleotide sequences were compared against IMGT/GENE-DB human TR gene sequences so that V and J genes could be assigned. The TCRdist pipeline was used in a later analysis to assign CDR3 sequences and most-parsimonious VDJ recombination scenarios. In a later analysis, each TCR beta chain was defined by its CDR3 amino acid sequence together with its V-gene family, and reads without a unique V-gene family were excluded. In a later analysis, fewer than 650 highly shared, low-generation-probability nucleotide sequences were removed to address suspected cross-contamination and a sequencing artifact. In a later analysis, a clonal expansion index was calculated for each public chain from normalized within-repertoire ranks of inferred template counts. Generation probabilities in a later analysis came from a VDJ recombination model fitted to out-of-frame rearrangements, and those results were checked against IGoR. In a later analysis, TCR-TCR, TCR-HLA and TCR-CMV co-occurrence was scored with hypergeometric tests, and a repertoire-size bias correction was applied to TCR pairs. In a later analysis, false discovery rates were estimated by permuting HLA or CMV assignments 20 times. In a later analysis, co-occurring TCRs were grouped using DBSCAN, with TCRdist sequence similarity added in when clustering inside HLA-allele-positive subsets. Repertoires with fewer than 30,000 or more than 120,000 public chains were left out of co-occurrence clustering, as were five repertoires with anomalous nucleotide sharing. TCRdb retrieved this table from immuneACCESS and kept in-frame rearrangements only. Not all clones are present; in checked studies, unresolved V genes account for under half, and no reason is known for the remainder. V, J and clone size are those of that table, while D and trimming were read from the DNA. Present in this sample are about 170,000 clones, approximately 76% of which were seen just once. The ten most abundant clones make up roughly 2% of the sample.

The research as a whole found: A later genetic analysis associated a missense DCLRE1C variant with V-gene and J-gene trimming of TCR beta chains, and an independent cohort replicated the association. Compared with the roughly 720-donor mean, donors in an Asian-associated ancestry cluster had fewer N-insertions in productive TCRs, according to a later genetic analysis. About 17 rarely observed V segments, including chromosome 9 orphons, were excluded from the earlier analysis of approximately 600 of the donors because counts were too low. The authors suggested that the approach could potentially be extended to other disease states and immunological phenotypes. When HLA alleles, especially DR and DQ, strongly co-occurred, TCR associations were difficult to assign to individual alleles. An earlier analysis of approximately 540 of the donors showed that most TCR beta V segments appeared in productive rearrangements either about 87% or about 30% of the time, which broadly matched IMGT annotations. In a later analysis, HLA-associated TCR beta chains showed more clonal expansion and lower generation probabilities than non-associated chains that were equally common. Immune exposure information for the cohort was limited to CMV serostatus. This cohort had only TCR beta chains sequenced, and the lack of alpha or paired-chain data limited which features could be detected. Cytomegalovirus status was reported to be diagnosed by the classifier with high specificity and sensitivity in both the original and validation cohorts. In a later analysis, TCR association rates were found to vary across HLA loci, with the most associated TCRs seen for DRB1 alleles and the fewest for HLA-C alleles. A cluster of highly shared sequence variants was judged likely to represent a technical artifact of the sequencing pipeline. Correlated functional status among segregating V segments might reflect linkage disequilibrium, but an unknown experimental factor could not be ruled out. Most TCR sequences were observed very rarely across donors, whereas some public TCRs were present in many individuals. The study gave a list of under 200 TCR beta chains associated with cytomegalovirus. Roughly uniform sequencing depth across donors was assumed in presence/absence analyses, although this assumption may not hold. Most CMV-associated TCR beta chains appeared to be HLA-restricted in a later analysis, and the HLA associations seemed to be driven largely by CMV exposure. Some IMGT-functional V segments, including TRBV6-2 and TRBV6-3, could not be distinguished by the 87-base-pair reads and were therefore excluded. A further reported finding was that TCR beta sequences accurately predicted the HLA-A and HLA-B alleles for most subjects in the first cohort. In a later analysis, some 17,000 TCR beta sequences were associated with specific HLA alleles at a false discovery rate of 0.05. HLA typing was unavailable for some donors at each locus, so association tests used only the typed subset. In vitro tests confirmed that a few of the cytomegalovirus-associated TCR beta chains recognize cytomegalovirus antigens. In a later analysis, several top co-occurrence clusters were reported to appear linked to parvovirus B19, influenza, CMV and Epstein-Barr virus.

Recombination linked TRBV6-5 to TRBJ1-1; 8 of the junction bases match TRBD1. Specimen: PBMCs. The sequence was collected from a female donor in good health and CMV-seronegative. The bases read TGTGCCAGCAGTTATTATGGGACAGGGAACACTGAAGCTTTCTTT. It specifies CASSYYGTGNTEAFF.